The 17 T cell receptor beta chains in this list originate from one sample, sequenced in a study of T-cell memory formation after mild COVID-19. One entry per CDR3 protein results from TCRdb running MiXCR on the 5' RACE reads. The sample has 400,000 to 550,000 distinct CDR3 sequences, around 25% seen once. Sequencing input: PBMCs or a T cell subset sorted from them (not recorded which). The receptor source for this set is an adult woman who had mild COVID-19 (a few samples of this study predate the infection). Cell type and time point are not known.

The V call is TRBV28, the J call TRBJ2-2; 9 bases are shared with TRBD1. The CDR3 consists of 17 residues. V gave up 5 bases and J gave up 2 bases; unmatched junction bases: 9. Germline CDR1 is MDHEN and CDR2 is SYDVKM. As DNA, the CDR3 is TGTGCCAGCAGTGCCACCTTGGGACAGGGAAACACCGGGGAGCTGTTTTTT. Its protein is CASSATLGQGNTGELFF.

This clonotype showed up many times. V and J are TRBV18 and TRBJ2-1, with D possibly matching TRBD1 (6 bases). Per germline, CDR1 KGHSH and CDR2 LQKENI. Trimming pared 4 bases from V and 5 bases from J, leaving 9 bases between. The CDR3 loop spans 13 amino acids. CDR3 bases: TGTGCCAGCTCACTAGGACAGAACAATGAGCAGTTCTTC. Protein: CASSLGQNNEQFF.

The chain uses TRBV9 and TRBJ1-1; D is ambiguous. The CDR3 covers 13 residues. V lost 3 bases to trimming and J lost 5 bases, with 11 bases between them. In germline, CDR1 is SGDLS, CDR2 YYNGEE. The CDR3 reads CASSEWGGTEAFF. Here the CDR3 DNA reads TGTGCCAGCAGCGAGTGGGGTGGGACTGAAGCTTTCTTT.

The V gene is TRBV2, the J gene TRBJ2-1, with unresolved D. The CDR3 is made up of 13 amino acids. V was cut by 4 bases and J by 9 bases, with 13 bases left in between. CDR1 is SNHLY and CDR2 is FYNNEI in the germline V gene. CDR3 residues: CASSVTDQSEQFF. In DNA, the CDR3 is TGTGCCAGCAGTGTTACGGACCAGAGTGAGCAGTTCTTC.

The chain carries TRBV6-5 and TRBJ1-2; 7 bases line up with TRBD1. V gave up 6 bases and J gave up 6 bases; unmatched junction bases: 7. Germline CDR1 reads MNHEY; CDR2 reads SVGAGI. The CDR3 has 13 residues. The CDR3 reads CASRQGQKNGYTF. CDR3 bases: TGTGCCAGCAGACAGGGACAGAAGAATGGCTACACCTTC.

The rearrangement uses TRBV4-2 and TRBJ2-1; unclear D gene. V was shortened by 0 bases and J by 9 bases, with 18 bases between the two germline ends. Looked up from germline, CDR1 is LGHNA and CDR2 is YNFKEQ. There are 16 residues in the CDR3. The CDR3 coding sequence is TGTGCCAGCAGCCAAGATTTCGCAGGTCACTTAGTTGAGCAGTTCTTC. Encoded protein: CASSQDFAGHLVEQFF.

This clonotype came up a few times. This chain joins TRBV9 and TRBJ1-2, with 8 bases fitting TRBD1. V was pared by 1 base and J by 3 bases, with 8 bases of the junction left unmatched. Germline CDR1 SGDLS, CDR2 YYNGEE. This CDR3 spans 16 amino acids. The CDR3 coding sequence is TGTGCCAGCAGCGTACCCCGGACAGGGTCGGACTATGGCTACACCTTC. Residues: CASSVPRTGSDYGYTF.

This clonotype has just a few counts. The chain recombines TRBV29-1 with TRBJ2-1; possible D gene TRBD2, 5 bases. The CDR3 covers 14 residues. Germline values: CDR1 SQVTM, CDR2 ANQGSEA. Trimming shortened V by 3 bases and J by 6 bases, and 15 bases separated the two germline ends. The CDR3, as DNA: TGCAGCGTTGATCGGGTTGAGGGTTTCAATGAGCAGTTCTTC. Its translation: CSVDRVEGFNEQFF.

This clonotype was recorded many times. J is TRBJ2-1 and V is TRBV7-9, with 9 nucleotides matching TRBD2. This CDR3 spans 17 amino acids. Trimming at V came to 6 bases and at J to 3 bases, leaving 12 bases not matched to a gene. CDR1 and CDR2 (germline): SEHNR, FQNEAQ (reference sequence). The CDR3 DNA is TGTGCCAGCAGTCCCCCAACGGGACTAGCAGACTACAATGAGCAGTTCTTC. This sequence encodes CASSPPTGLADYNEQFF.

The rearrangement uses TRBV24-1 and TRBJ1-4; D remains ambiguous. The CDR3 consists of 15 residues. V lost 4 bases and J lost 7, with 15 bases in between. Germline-derived CDR1 and CDR2 are KGHDR and SFDVKD. The CDR3 DNA is TGTGCCACCAGTGACCCGGACCCGAGAGGTGAAAAACTGTTTTTT. It specifies CATSDPDPRGEKLFF.

This clonotype was seen more than once but under ten times. The CDR3 loop is CAISEGTGTTNYGYTF. The CDR3, as DNA: TGTGCCATCAGTGAGGGGACAGGGACCACGAACTATGGCTACACCTTC. J is TRBJ1-2 and V is TRBV10-3; 9 positions match TRBD1. The junction had 6 bases not matched to a gene; V was cut back by 2 bases and J by 2 bases. Germline V CDR1 and CDR2: ENHRY, SYGVKD. The CDR3 runs to 16 residues.

The chain recombines TRBV6-5 with TRBJ2-7, with D maybe TRBD1 (6 bases). Between the trimmed V and J ends, which lost 8 bases and 3 bases, there was a span of 26 bases. The CDR3 consists of 17 residues. In germline, CDR1 is MNHEY, CDR2 SVGAGI. The CDR3 DNA reads TGTGCCAGCGAACCTAACCGATATAACAGGGCCTACTACGAGCAGTACTTC. Translated, it gives CASEPNRYNRAYYEQYF.

Many counts were recorded for this clonotype. This sequence joins TRBV5-1 and TRBJ2-7, with D perhaps assigned TRBD1 or TRBD2 (5 bases each). CDR1 is SGHRS, CDR2 YFSETQ, per germline. The CDR3 has 13 residues. The V gene lost 4 bases and the J gene lost 3 bases, with 11 bases spanning the gap. CDR3 DNA sequence: TGCGCCAGCAGCACCGGGACGGGCTACGAGCAGTACTTC. Protein product: CASSTGTGYEQYF. Complete variable domain (other parts from reference TRBV5-1 and TRBJ2-7): KAGVTQTPRYLIKTRGQQVTLSCSPISGHRSVSWYQQTPGQGLQFLFEYFSETQRNKGNFPGRFSGRQFSNSRSEMNVSTLELGDSALYLCASSTGTGYEQYFGPGTRLTVT.

This clonotype occurred a few times. The genes are TRBV7-2 and TRBJ1-2, with 10 bases identical to TRBD1. The germline gives CDR1 SGHTA, CDR2 FQGNSA. Germline trimming cut 2 bases from V and 0 bases from J; bases unmatched to any gene: 3. The CDR3 is 16 amino acids. CDR3 amino acids: CASSLSGTGANYGYTF. CDR3 DNA: TGTGCCAGCAGCTTATCCGGGACAGGGGCTAACTATGGCTACACCTTC.

This clonotype was counted a few times. V usage is TRBV20-1 and J usage is TRBJ2-1; 13 bases are a match to TRBD2. Germline loops: CDR1 DFQATT, CDR2 SNEGSKA (reference sequence). This CDR3 spans 16 amino acids. V trimming: 0 bases; J trimming: 4 bases; junction bases outside the gene matches: 3. CDR3 nucleotide sequence: TGCAGTGCTAGAGATGGGACTAGCGGGATTTACAATGAGCAGTTCTTC. This encodes CSARDGTSGIYNEQFF.

This chain connects TRBV12-3 or TRBV12-4 to TRBJ2-2; D uncertain. V lost 1 base and J 1 base, leaving 13 bases between the germline ends. This CDR3 has 17 residues. DNA of the CDR3: TGTGCCAGCAGTTTAGGAGTTTCGGTAGGGAACACCGGGGAGCTGTTTTTT. Translated: CASSLGVSVGNTGELFF.

The rearrangement joins TRBV3-1 to TRBJ1-3, with unresolved D. The CDR3 runs 15 residues. V lost 1 base to trimming and J lost 1 base, with 8 bases between them. Germline V CDR1 and CDR2: LGHDT, YNNKEL (reference sequence). The CDR3 region is CASSQGSLSGNTIYF. CDR3 bases: TGTGCCAGCAGCCAAGGAAGCCTTTCTGGAAACACCATATATTTT.